The source of this T cell receptor (beta chain) is a study of blood T cell repertoires in COVID-19. At the level of the study: Spain, Italy and the United States supplied samples that represented acute and convalescent COVID-19. The cDNA or gDNA used as material had been derived from T cells, B-cell-depleted T cells, or PBMCs.

From germline, CDR1 is SQVTM and CDR2 ANQGSEA. The CDR3 loop spans 16 amino acids. Trimming took 1 base from V and 3 from J, leaving 19 bases between them. There are a few counts of this clone. Method: immunoSEQ multiplex PCR; TCRdb's copy keeps in-frame clones and lacks some. Of fewer than 250,000 clones listed, 80% to 85% were seen once; the top ten hold 10% to 13%. What was sequenced was peripheral blood. The chain carries TRBV29-1 and TRBJ2-7, with D possibly being TRBD2 (6 bases). The receptor comes from an elderly woman with COVID-19, enrolled during active disease. This chain's CDR3 is CSVEARDAGLSYEQYV. The CDR3 nucleotides read TGCAGCGTTGAAGCCCGGGACGCGGGGCTCAGCTACGAGCAGTACGTC.